The 27 T cell receptor beta chains below all came from one sample that was sequenced in a study of graft-versus-host responses after intestinal transplantation. Profiling relied on immunoSEQ multiplex PCR, and the TCRdb table lists in-frame clones only, not all of them. The sample carries about 14,000 clones, around 40% recorded once. Co-plating was performed using roughly 200,000 CFSE-labeled responder cells and roughly 200,000 irradiated, violet-dye-labeled stimulator cells. This specimen was alloreactive CD8+ T cells from a mixed lymphocyte reaction culture, taken before intestinal transplant. The sample's subset: CFSE-low proliferating T cells sorted from roughly 6-day pre-transplant mixed lymphocyte reaction (GvH or HvG direction). The receptors originated from a human patient who received an intestinal transplant.

This rearrangement joins TRBV5-6 to TRBJ2-2; D gene unclear. Germline CDR1 reads SGHDT; CDR2 reads YYEEEE. V lost 3 bases to trimming and J lost 3 bases, with 15 bases between them. The CDR3 is made up of 16 amino acids. In DNA, the CDR3 is TGTGCCAGCAGCTCCCCCTACTTCGATTACACCGGGGAGCTGTTTTTT. It is translated as CASSSPYFDYTGELFF.

The chain's CDR3 is CASSTYRGNYNEQFF. The DNA of the CDR3 is TGTGCCAGCAGCACTTACAGGGGTAATTACAATGAGCAGTTCTTC. The V gene is TRBV7-2, the J gene TRBJ2-1, with 7 bases that match TRBD1. This CDR3 comprises 15 residues. Germline CDR1 reads SGHTA; CDR2 reads FQGNSA. Losses at the gene ends were 5 bases for V and 4 bases for J; bases not matched to a gene: 8.

This clone showed up just a few times. The rearrangement uses TRBV5-5 and TRBJ1-5; tentatively, D is TRBD1 (5 bases). CDR3 length: 15 residues. V lost 5 bases to trimming and J lost 1 base, with 13 bases between them. The germline gives CDR1 SGHKS, CDR2 YYEKEE (reference sequence). CDR3 sequence: CASSYDSFSNQPQHF. CDR3 in DNA: TGTGCCAGCAGTTACGACAGTTTCAGCAATCAGCCCCAGCATTTT.

The rearrangement uses TRBV18 and TRBJ1-1; 10 bases map to TRBD1. Germline values: CDR1 KGHSH, CDR2 LQKENI. The CDR3 is 17 residues long. V shed 5 bases and J 3 bases; nucleotides not matched to a gene: 12. In DNA, the CDR3 is TGTGCCAGCTCAGCTCGACAAGGGGACAGGGGTCACACTGAAGCTTTCTTT. This encodes CASSARQGDRGHTEAFF.

V and J are TRBV4-1 and TRBJ1-5; tentatively, D is TRBD1 (5 bases). Germline V CDR1 and CDR2: MGHRA, YSYEKL. Trimming took 0 bases from V and 6 from J, leaving 6 bases between them. This CDR3 is 13 amino acids long. In DNA, the CDR3 is TGCGCCAGCAGCCAAGAAGGGGCTCAGCCCCAGCATTTT. It yields the protein CASSQEGAQPQHF.

The chain employs TRBV19 and TRBJ1-5; weak D call: TRBD1 (5 bases). CDR3 length: 16 amino acids. V lost 7 bases and J 0 bases, leaving 16 bases between the germline ends. CDR1 is LNHDA and CDR2 is SQIVND in the germline V gene (reference sequence). CDR3 nucleotide sequence: TGTGCCAGTACCCTGGAGGGGACTTATAGCAATCAGCCCCAGCATTTT. This encodes CASTLEGTYSNQPQHF.

The rearrangement links TRBV5-4 to TRBJ2-5, with 14 bases fitting TRBD2. CDR1 SGHNT and CDR2 YYREEE come from the germline V gene (reference sequence). This CDR3 is built from 19 residues. Losses at the gene ends were 0 bases for V and 5 bases for J; bases not matched to a gene: 12. The DNA of the CDR3 is TGTGCCAGCAGCTTGGGGCAGGGGACTAGCGGGGGTTCGGAGGAGACCCAGTACTTC. It is translated as CASSLGQGTSGGSEETQYF. Variable domain in full (rest from reference TRBV5-4 and TRBJ2-5): ETGVTQSPTHLIKTRGQQVTLRCSSQSGHNTVSWYQQALGQGPQFIFQYYREEENGRGNFPPRFSGLQFPNYSSELNVNALELDDSALYLCASSLGQGTSGGSEETQYFGPGTRLLVL.

The chain's CDR3 is CASSALIERVNYGYTF. For the CDR3, the DNA is TGTGCCAGCAGCGCCTTAATAGAAAGGGTAAACTATGGCTACACCTTC. This rearrangement joins TRBV7-9 to TRBJ1-2; D is uncertain. CDR1 and CDR2 (germline): SEHNR, FQNEAQ (reference sequence). Trimming removed 5 bases at V and 2 bases at J, with 18 bases between. The CDR3 extends over 16 amino acids.

The V and J genes are TRBV29-1 and TRBJ1-2, with D possibly matching TRBD1 (6 bases). Germline CDR1 reads SQVTM; CDR2 reads ANQGSEA. The CDR3 runs to 12 residues. V lost 4 bases and J 8 bases, leaving 14 bases between the germline ends. CDR3 DNA: TGCAGCGTTGGGGACACCCGCCGCGGCTACACCTTC. It encodes CSVGDTRRGYTF.

This clone was observed a few times. The chain is built from TRBV4-1 and TRBJ2-7; TRBD1 or TRBD2 may be the D gene (5 bases each). Trimming pared 4 bases from V and 6 bases from J, leaving 13 bases between. The germline CDR1 and CDR2 sequences are MGHRA and YSYEKL. CDR3 length: 13 residues. CDR3 in DNA: TGCGCCAGCAGCCTCCTTGGGGGATTCGAGCAGTACTTC. This sequence encodes CASSLLGGFEQYF.

The chain has TRBV2 and TRBJ1-1; 8 nucleotides line up with TRBD1. After removal of 7 bases from V and 6 bases from J, the junction contained 7 bases not matched to a gene. This CDR3 region has 13 residues. Germline-derived CDR1 and CDR2 are SNHLY and FYNNEI. The CDR3 reads CASNKPGQAEAFF. The DNA of the CDR3 is TGTGCCAGCAATAAACCGGGACAGGCTGAAGCTTTCTTT.

The chain carries TRBV7-2 and TRBJ2-7; 7 positions match TRBD1. This CDR3 has 14 residues. Per germline, CDR1 SGHTA and CDR2 FQGNSA. Trimming took 5 bases from V and 2 from J; bases not matched to a gene: 6. CDR3 sequence reads: CASSVFRGTYEQYF. DNA for the CDR3: TGTGCCAGCAGCGTCTTCAGGGGGACCTACGAGCAGTACTTC. Based on the CDR3 plus reference TRBV7-2 and TRBJ2-7, the full variable domain is GAGVSQSPSNKVTEKGKDVELRCDPISGHTALYWYRQSLGQGLEFLIYFQGNSAPDKSGLPSDRFSAERTGGSVSTLTIQRTQQEDSAVYLCASSVFRGTYEQYFGPGTRLTVT.

The DNA for the CDR3 is TGTGCCACCAGCAGAGATCGGGGGCTTGGAAACACCATATATTTT. It is translated as CATSRDRGLGNTIYF. The rearrangement joins TRBV15 to TRBJ1-3; D is perhaps TRBD1 (6 bases). CDR1 and CDR2 from the germline V gene are LNHNV and YYDKDF (reference sequence). The germline V and J ends were trimmed by 0 bases and 3 bases, with 9 bases remaining between them. The CDR3 spans 15 residues.

This clone was counted a few times. The chain recombines TRBV20-1 with TRBJ2-5; no definite D call. The V gene lost 5 bases and the J gene lost 2 bases, with 6 bases spanning the gap. Germline values: CDR1 DFQATT, CDR2 SNEGSKA (reference sequence). This CDR3 contains 11 residues. DNA of the CDR3: TGCAGTGCTCTGAGACAAGAGACCCAGTACTTC. Its protein is CSALRQETQYF.

In this sample, this clone turned up a few times. CDR3 region: CASSLVGSPYNEQFF. In DNA, the CDR3 is TGTGCCAGCAGTTTAGTAGGGTCCCCCTACAATGAGCAGTTCTTC. The chain recombines TRBV27 with TRBJ2-1; D unclear. Germline V gene sequence: CDR1 MNHEY, CDR2 SMNVEV (reference sequence). The CDR3 runs 15 residues. Trimming took 2 bases from V and 2 from J, leaving 10 bases between them.

The chain uses TRBV11-2 and TRBJ2-3; the D gene is possibly TRBD1 (5 bases). Trimming took 3 bases from V and 2 from J, leaving 15 bases between them. The germline V gene has CDR1 SGHAT and CDR2 FQNNGV. The CDR3 sequence is 16 residues long. CDR3 coding DNA: TGTGCCAGCAGCTTCACCAGGGTTGCCTACACAGATACGCAGTATTTT. Amino acids: CASSFTRVAYTDTQYF.

The V and J genes are TRBV29-1 and TRBJ2-1; TRBD1 is a possible D gene (5 bases). With 1 base removed from V and 3 bases from J, the gap between germline ends came to 10 bases. CDR1 SQVTM and CDR2 ANQGSEA come from the germline V gene. The CDR3 totals 14 residues. CDR3 DNA: TGCAGCGTTGAAGCGACAGACGACTACAATGAGCAGTTCTTC. Amino acid sequence: CSVEATDDYNEQFF.

This clone was seen a handful of times. This chain connects TRBV5-1 to TRBJ2-1, with a tentative D call TRBD2 (6 bases). The V end lost 0 bases, the J end lost 4 bases, and 14 bases lay between the germline ends. Per the germline V gene, CDR1 is SGHRS and CDR2 is YFSETQ. The CDR3 has 16 residues. In DNA, the CDR3 is TGCGCCAGCAGCTTGGGGGAGGACTTACTATACAATGAGCAGTTCTTC. Residues: CASSLGEDLLYNEQFF.

The rearrangement uses TRBV11-2 and TRBJ2-1; 11 nucleotides align to TRBD2. The CDR3 runs to 17 residues. Germline assignment: CDR1 SGHAT and CDR2 FQNNGV. Trimming took 4 bases from V and 7 from J; bases not matched to a gene: 12. The DNA for the CDR3 is TGTGCCAGCAGCTCCGACCACGTTAGCGGGGGGGCGAATGAGCAGTTCTTC. This translates into CASSSDHVSGGANEQFF.

This clone has a handful of counts. V and J are TRBV4-2 and TRBJ2-4; the D gene is possibly TRBD1 (6 bases). This CDR3 has 17 residues. Germline assignment: CDR1 LGHNA and CDR2 YNFKEQ. The V end was cut by 0 bases, the J end by 0 bases, with 12 bases between. CDR3 loop: CASSQDGGSIAKNIQYF. CDR3 DNA: TGTGCCAGCAGCCAAGATGGGGGCTCCATAGCCAAAAACATTCAGTACTTC.

In its sample, this clone was seen a few times. V gene TRBV5-5 combines with J gene TRBJ2-2, with a weak D call TRBD1 (6 bases). Trimming removed 4 bases from V and 7 bases from J, with 14 bases in between. Germline V CDR1 and CDR2: SGHKS, YYEKEE (reference sequence). The CDR3 runs 14 residues. The CDR3 DNA is TGTGCCAGCAGCGTCCCGGAAGGGGGCGGGGAGCTGTTTTTT. It encodes CASSVPEGGGELFF.

CDR3 nucleotides: TGTGCCAGCAGTTTTGGGGGGATCGAGCAGCCCCAGCATTTT. Amino acid sequence: CASSFGGIEQPQHF. This rearrangement joins TRBV27 to TRBJ1-5; TRBD1 is a possible D gene (5 bases). CDR3 length: 14 residues. V was shortened by 3 bases and J by 7 bases, with 13 bases between the two germline ends. Germline V CDR1 and CDR2: MNHEY, SMNVEV (reference sequence).

The rearrangement uses TRBV4-1 and TRBJ2-1; 12 bases fit TRBD2. The CDR3 consists of 15 residues. Germline CDR1 is MGHRA and CDR2 is YSYEKL. V gave up 2 bases and J gave up 8 bases; unmatched junction bases: 4. The CDR3 loop is CASSQTSGGMDEQFF. CDR3 nucleotide sequence: TGCGCCAGCAGCCAAACTAGCGGGGGGATGGATGAGCAGTTCTTC.

This clone occurred a few times. V gene TRBV6-5 combines with J gene TRBJ2-5; 11 bases map to TRBD2. The CDR3 loop spans 15 amino acids. Unmatched junction bases numbered 7, after V lost 5 bases and J lost 5 bases. In germline, CDR1 is MNHEY, CDR2 SVGAGI. CDR3 nucleotides: TGTGCCAGCAGTGGGACAGGGACTAGCGGCGAGACCCAGTACTTC. Translated, it gives CASSGTGTSGETQYF.

The V call is TRBV2, the J call TRBJ1-2; D call uncertain. The CDR3 totals 14 residues. Germline CDR1 SNHLY, CDR2 FYNNEI. V lost 3 bases and J 5 bases, leaving 13 bases between the germline ends. The CDR3 bases are TGTGCCAGCAGTGAGGGGTGGCAGAAATATGGCTACACCTTC. Amino acid sequence: CASSEGWQKYGYTF.

This chain uses TRBV4-2 with TRBJ1-2, with D unclear. The CDR3 is 16 amino acids. CDR1 and CDR2 from the germline V gene are LGHNA and YNFKEQ. V was pared by 0 bases and J by 4 bases, with 15 bases between. CDR3 residues: CASSQDLGISGYGYTF. The DNA for the CDR3 is TGTGCCAGCAGCCAAGACTTAGGGATCTCAGGCTATGGCTACACCTTC.

This clone came up a few times. The V and J genes are TRBV5-1 and TRBJ1-1; no clear D gene. V was pared by 2 bases and J by 0 bases, with 17 bases between. Looked up from germline, CDR1 is SGHRS and CDR2 is YFSETQ. This CDR3 region has 17 residues. CDR3 bases: TGCGCCAGCAGCTTTGGGGATTCACTACTCTTGAACACTGAAGCTTTCTTT. It yields the protein CASSFGDSLLLNTEAFF.